These T cell receptor beta chains were read from a single sample in a study of long-term antiretroviral therapy in people with HIV. The protocol was immunoSEQ multiplex PCR, while the TCRdb copy is restricted to in-frame clones and leaves out a portion. The sample has about 35,000 clones; less than 90% are singletons. Sample: unsorted PBMCs, taken 1 year after starting antiretroviral therapy. The receptors come from a man between 18 and 35 years old with HIV. The CDR3 runs from the conserved cysteine through the conserved F or W. The order of the fields is J gene, V gene, clone size, D gene, CDR3 protein, CDR3 DNA. The D gene is left open where the match is weak. For some rows the clone size is stated as once, few or many, or as a class when expanded; others skip it.

j_call: TRBJ1-1; v_call: TRBV27; clone_size: -; d_call: -; cdr3_aa: CASSLKGGNTEAFF; cdr3_nt: TGTGCCAGCAGTTTAAAAGGGGGGAACACTGAAGCTTTCTTT
j_call: TRBJ1-1; v_call: TRBV18; clone_size: -; d_call: TRBD1; cdr3_aa: CASSTGTENTEAFF; cdr3_nt: TGTGCCAGCTCAACCGGGACAGAGAACACTGAAGCTTTCTTT
j_call: TRBJ2-7; v_call: TRBV6-5; clone_size: once; d_call: TRBD1; cdr3_aa: CASSLTGVLREQYF; cdr3_nt: TGTGCCAGCAGCTTGACAGGGGTTTTACGCGAGCAGTACTTC
j_call: TRBJ1-1; v_call: TRBV6-1; clone_size: -; d_call: TRBD1; cdr3_aa: CASSEMTGGNTEAFF; cdr3_nt: TGTGCCAGCAGTGAGATGACAGGGGGGAACACTGAAGCTTTCTTT
j_call: TRBJ1-1; v_call: TRBV19; clone_size: -; d_call: TRBD1; cdr3_aa: CASGQGNTEAFF; cdr3_nt: TGTGCCTCCGGACAGGGGAACACTGAAGCTTTCTTT
j_call: TRBJ1-1; v_call: TRBV9; clone_size: -; d_call: -; cdr3_aa: CASSPPRAASISEAFF; cdr3_nt: TGTGCCAGCAGCCCACCGCGGGCCGCAAGCATCAGTGAAGCTTTCTTT
j_call: TRBJ1-1; v_call: TRBV5-1; clone_size: -; d_call: -; cdr3_aa: CASSFRPDMNTEAFF; cdr3_nt: TGCGCCAGCAGCTTCCGACCGGATATGAACACTGAAGCTTTCTTT
j_call: TRBJ2-3; v_call: TRBV28; clone_size: -; d_call: TRBD2; cdr3_aa: CASSTPSSGGEVDTQYF; cdr3_nt: TGTGCCAGCAGCACCCCCTCTAGCGGTGGCGAGGTAGATACGCAGTATTTT
j_call: TRBJ1-1; v_call: TRBV29-1; clone_size: once; d_call: TRBD1; cdr3_aa: CSVTGLGGTNTEAFF; cdr3_nt: TGCAGCGTCACCGGACTAGGGGGCACGAACACTGAAGCTTTCTTT
j_call: TRBJ2-7; v_call: TRBV11-2; clone_size: -; d_call: TRBD1; cdr3_aa: CASSSYWDRGDYEQYF; cdr3_nt: TGTGCCAGCAGCTCATACTGGGACAGGGGCGACTACGAGCAGTACTTC